The clone carrying this T cell receptor beta chain was observed a few times. The CDR3 extends over 13 amino acids. V lost 2 bases and J lost 4, with 9 bases in between. Germline assignment: CDR1 MNHEY and CDR2 SVGAGI. Unique molecular identifiers were incorporated into the prepared TCRbeta library. TCRdb passed the PCR reads through MiXCR, listing each CDR3 protein once. The sample holds more than 450,000 distinct CDR3 sequences, about a sixth seen once. The entry originates in a study of T-cell reconstitution after alpha-beta-depleted transplantation in children. The chain combines TRBV6-5 with TRBJ2-7; no firm D call. This material consisted of PBMCs from the stem cell graft donor, taken from the stem cell graft. This sequence originates from a human donor who donated a stem cell graft to a child with acute lymphoblastic leukemia. The CDR3: CASSYKSLYEQYF. The DNA of the CDR3 is TGTGCCAGCAGTTACAAGTCCTTATACGAGCAGTACTTC.